Listed below are T cell receptor beta chains from one sample, sequenced in a study of blood T cell repertoires in COVID-19. The protocol was immunoSEQ multiplex PCR, while the TCRdb copy is restricted to in-frame clones and leaves out a portion. Among hundreds of thousands of clones listed, around 83% were seen once. The sample taken for sequencing was peripheral blood. The receptors originated from a man aged 80 or over with acute or convalescent COVID-19. Both conserved end residues are part of each CDR3. D genes are given only for firm matches. Rows may omit the clone size; those that give it use once, few, many or a size class.

-	-	TRBJ2-7	TRBV2	CATLLSSTGGEQYF	TGTGCCACCCTTTTGTCCAGCACCGGGGGCGAGCAGTACTTC
TRBD2	-	TRBJ2-7	TRBV27	CASSSLAGARYEQYF	TGTGCCAGCAGTAGCCTAGCGGGGGCCCGCTACGAGCAGTACTTC
-	-	TRBJ2-3	TRBV11-2	CASTSRRFKDTQYF	TGTGCCAGCACCTCCCGGCGGTTCAAAGATACGCAGTATTTT
TRBD2	-	TRBJ2-3	TRBV28	CASSLRLTSGYTDTQYF	TGTGCCAGCAGTTTGCGGCTGACTAGCGGGTATACAGATACGCAGTATTTT
TRBD1	-	TRBJ2-2	TRBV28	CASSLSGQGKNTGELFF	TGTGCCAGCAGTCTGTCGGGACAGGGAAAGAACACCGGGGAGCTGTTTTTT
-	-	TRBJ1-3	TRBV7-3	CARGLTVASGNTIYF	TGTGCCAGGGGGCTGACGGTCGCCTCTGGAAACACCATATATTTT
TRBD2	-	TRBJ2-7	TRBV6-5	CASSYSSSGSYEQYF	TGTGCCAGCAGTTACTCGAGTAGCGGGAGCTACGAGCAGTACTTC
-	-	TRBJ1-1	TRBV29-1	CSVEVPPSGAFF	TGCAGCGTTGAAGTCCCCCCGTCCGGAGCTTTCTTT
TRBD1	-	TRBJ1-2	TRBV5-1	CASSFLSLLTGGGSYGYTF	TGCGCCAGCAGCTTTCTGTCGCTGTTGACAGGGGGTGGTAGCTATGGCTACACCTTC
-	-	TRBJ1-1	TRBV5-1	CASSIDLLEAFF	TGCGCCAGCAGCATCGACCTTCTAGAGGCTTTCTTT
TRBD1	-	TRBJ1-4	TRBV4-1	CASSHSGTGREKLFF	TGCGCCAGCAGCCATTCCGGGACAGGGAGGGAAAAACTGTTTTTT
TRBD2	-	TRBJ2-7	TRBV6-5	CASSPSGGGSYEQYF	TGTGCCAGCAGTCCTAGCGGGGGGGGCTCCTACGAGCAGTACTTC
-	-	TRBJ1-5	TRBV7-9	CASSLAHGQPQHF	TGTGCCAGCAGCTTAGCGCACGGTCAGCCCCAGCATTTT
-	-	TRBJ2-6	TRBV28	CASSSYTGTGANVLTF	TGTGCCAGCAGTTCTTATACAGGGACTGGGGCCAACGTCCTGACTTTC
TRBD1	-	TRBJ2-2	TRBV24-1	CATSDTGQGTGELFF	TGTGCCACCAGTGATACGGGACAGGGGACCGGGGAGCTGTTTTTT
-	-	TRBJ2-5	TRBV9	CASSVEEGVETQYF	TGTGCCAGCAGCGTAGAGGAGGGCGTGGAGACCCAGTACTTC
TRBD1	-	TRBJ2-5	TRBV25-1	CASSQGRGGLGGETQYF	TGTGCCAGCAGTCAGGGCCGAGGGGGCCTAGGCGGAGAGACCCAGTACTTC
TRBD1	-	TRBJ1-2	TRBV18	CASSPAGTGVDYGYTF	TGTGCCAGCTCACCGGCCGGGACAGGGGTCGACTATGGCTACACCTTC
TRBD1	-	TRBJ1-6	TRBV19	CASSSDRGNSPLHF	TGTGCCAGTAGTAGTGACAGGGGTAATTCACCCCTCCACTTT
TRBD2	few	TRBJ2-1	TRBV5-1	CASSSGTSDEQFF	TGCGCCAGCAGTTCCGGGACTAGTGATGAGCAGTTCTTC
TRBD1	-	TRBJ1-2	TRBV27	CASRDRGYNYGYTF	TGTGCCAGCAGAGACAGGGGGTACAACTATGGCTACACCTTC
-	-	TRBJ1-1	TRBV5-1	CASSLVAQGVVAFF	TGCGCCAGCAGCTTGGTGGCACAGGGCGTCGTGGCTTTCTTT
-	once	TRBJ2-2	TRBV18	CASSPSPPSPGELFF	TGTGCCAGCTCACCCTCACCCCCAAGCCCCGGGGAGCTGTTTTTT
TRBD1	-	TRBJ1-2	TRBV19	CASSMGTGSYGYTF	TGTGCCAGTAGTATGGGGACAGGGAGCTATGGCTACACCTTC
TRBD1	-	TRBJ2-2	TRBV11-3	CASSLAHRGTGELFF	TGTGCCAGCAGCTTAGCCCACAGGGGCACCGGGGAGCTGTTTTTT
-	-	TRBJ1-1	TRBV15	CATSRRGTTAEAFF	TGTGCCACCAGCAGGCGTGGGACAACCGCTGAAGCTTTCTTT
TRBD2	-	TRBJ2-1	TRBV29-1	CSVEMGLAGWGKTNEQFF	TGCAGCGTTGAAATGGGACTAGCGGGTTGGGGAAAAACCAATGAGCAGTTCTTC
-	-	TRBJ1-5	TRBV6-5	CASSQQGGGQPQHF	TGTGCCAGCAGTCAACAGGGTGGAGGACAGCCCCAGCATTTT
TRBD2	-	TRBJ2-2	TRBV5-1	CASSLAGPNTGELFF	TGCGCCAGCAGCCTAGCGGGGCCGAACACCGGGGAGCTGTTTTTT
-	-	TRBJ1-2	TRBV6-6	CASSQQGSNYGYTF	TGTGCCAGCAGTCAACAGGGCTCTAACTATGGCTACACCTTC
-	-	TRBJ2-5	TRBV15	CATSRDGQGTETQYF	TGTGCCACCAGCAGAGATGGTCAGGGGACGGAGACCCAGTACTTC
-	-	TRBJ1-1	TRBV24-1	CATSDYGREAFF	TGTGCCACCAGTGATTATGGCCGTGAAGCTTTCTTT
TRBD1	-	TRBJ1-5	TRBV7-2	CASNRQGYSNQPQHF	TGTGCCAGCAACCGACAGGGGTATAGCAATCAGCCCCAGCATTTT
TRBD1	-	TRBJ2-1	TRBV11-3	CASSLDRATYNEQFF	TGTGCCAGCAGCTTGGACAGGGCCACTTACAATGAGCAGTTCTTC
TRBD1	-	TRBJ2-5	TRBV5-6	CASSLVYRTGEETQYF	TGTGCCAGCAGCTTGGTCTACCGGACAGGGGAAGAGACCCAGTACTTC
-	-	TRBJ2-1	TRBV24-1	CATSDLHRDGNEQFF	TGTGCCACCAGTGATTTGCACAGGGACGGCAATGAGCAGTTCTTC
TRBD1	-	TRBJ1-2	TRBV20-1	CSASRDSLNYGYTF	TGCAGTGCTAGTCGGGACAGCCTAAACTATGGCTACACCTTC
-	-	TRBJ1-1	TRBV6-6	CASSPTGSRAEAFF	TGTGCCAGCAGCCCCACCGGTTCCAGGGCTGAAGCTTTCTTT
-	-	TRBJ1-2	TRBV11-2	CASSPFGFFNYGYTF	TGTGCCAGCAGCCCCTTCGGGTTCTTTAACTATGGCTACACCTTC
-	-	TRBJ2-7	TRBV19	CASSTGRGDEQYF	TGTGCCAGTAGTACTGGCAGGGGGGACGAGCAGTACTTC
-	-	TRBJ1-6	TRBV7-8	CASSYRSSGSPLHF	TGTGCCAGCAGCTACCGGTCCTCGGGTTCACCCCTCCACTTT
TRBD1	-	TRBJ2-7	TRBV2	CASRGQGKQRQYF	TGTGCCAGCAGAGGACAGGGAAAGCAGAGACAGTACTTC
TRBD1	-	TRBJ1-2	TRBV11-2	CASSFSTGEYGYTF	TGTGCCAGCAGCTTTTCGACAGGGGAGTATGGCTACACCTTC
-	-	TRBJ1-5	TRBV5-1	CASSLEFGNQPQHF	TGCGCCAGCAGCTTGGAATTCGGTAATCAGCCCCAGCATTTT
TRBD1	-	TRBJ2-7	TRBV6-5	CASSSTGTGTHEQYF	TGTGCCAGCAGTTCTACCGGGACAGGGACCCACGAGCAGTACTTC